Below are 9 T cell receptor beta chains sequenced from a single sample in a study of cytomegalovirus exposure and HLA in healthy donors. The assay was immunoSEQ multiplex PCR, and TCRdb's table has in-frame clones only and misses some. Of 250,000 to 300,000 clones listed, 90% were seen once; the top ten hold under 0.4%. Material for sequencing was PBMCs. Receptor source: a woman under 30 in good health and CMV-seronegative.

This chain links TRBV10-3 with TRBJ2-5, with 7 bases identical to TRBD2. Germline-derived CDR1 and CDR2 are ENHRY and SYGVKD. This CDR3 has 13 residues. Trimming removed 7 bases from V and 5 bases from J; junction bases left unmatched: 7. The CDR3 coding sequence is TGTGCCATCAACCGGGGGGTTGGGGAGACCCAGTACTTC. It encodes CAINRGVGETQYF.

In DNA, the CDR3 is TGTGCCAGCAGCTTCGACAGGACTTACACTGAAGCTTTCTTT. It codes for CASSFDRTYTEAFF. This chain links TRBV7-9 with TRBJ1-1; D perhaps matches TRBD1 (6 bases). The V gene lost 3 bases and the J gene lost 3 bases, with 11 bases spanning the gap. Germline V gives CDR1 SEHNR, CDR2 FQNEAQ (reference sequence). The CDR3 loop spans 14 amino acids.

CDR3 DNA: TGCAGCGTTGGACGGGACACGGGGTTGAGGGCGCAGTATTTT. Translated: CSVGRDTGLRAQYF. The chain is built from TRBV29-1 and TRBJ2-3, with D possibly being TRBD1 (6 bases). The CDR3 covers 14 residues. Trimming pared 4 bases from V and 10 bases from J, leaving 21 bases between. Germline values: CDR1 SQVTM, CDR2 ANQGSEA.

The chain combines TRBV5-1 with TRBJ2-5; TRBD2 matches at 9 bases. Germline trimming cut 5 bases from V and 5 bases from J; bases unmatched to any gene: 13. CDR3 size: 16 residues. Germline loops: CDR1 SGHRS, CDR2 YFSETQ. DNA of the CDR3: TGCGCCAGCAGGGCGGGGGGGATACTATCCGGGGAGACCCAGTACTTC. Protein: CASRAGGILSGETQYF.

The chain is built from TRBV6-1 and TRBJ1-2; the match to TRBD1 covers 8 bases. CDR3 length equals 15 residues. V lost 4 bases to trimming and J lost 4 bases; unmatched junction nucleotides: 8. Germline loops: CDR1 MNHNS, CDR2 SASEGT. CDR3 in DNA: TGTGCCAGCAGTGCAAATCAGGGGGCTGTCTATGGCTACACCTTC. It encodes CASSANQGAVYGYTF.

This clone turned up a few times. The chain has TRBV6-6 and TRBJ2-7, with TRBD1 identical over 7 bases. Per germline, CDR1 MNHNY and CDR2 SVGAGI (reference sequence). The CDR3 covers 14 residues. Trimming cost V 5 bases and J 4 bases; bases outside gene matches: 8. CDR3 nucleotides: TGTGCCAGCAGTCTCCGGGACAGTGTATACGAGCAGTACTTC. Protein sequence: CASSLRDSVYEQYF.

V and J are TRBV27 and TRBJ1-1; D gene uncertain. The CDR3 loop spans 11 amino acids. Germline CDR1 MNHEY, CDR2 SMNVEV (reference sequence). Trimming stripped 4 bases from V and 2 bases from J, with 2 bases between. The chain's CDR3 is CASSSNTEAFF. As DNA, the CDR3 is TGTGCCAGCAGTTCTAACACTGAAGCTTTCTTT.

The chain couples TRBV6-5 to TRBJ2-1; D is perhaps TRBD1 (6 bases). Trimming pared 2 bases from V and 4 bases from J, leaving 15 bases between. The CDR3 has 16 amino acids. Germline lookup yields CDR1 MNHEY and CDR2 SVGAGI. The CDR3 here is CASSYAWDTGYNEQFF. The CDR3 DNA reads TGTGCCAGCAGTTACGCCTGGGACACCGGGTACAATGAGCAGTTCTTC.

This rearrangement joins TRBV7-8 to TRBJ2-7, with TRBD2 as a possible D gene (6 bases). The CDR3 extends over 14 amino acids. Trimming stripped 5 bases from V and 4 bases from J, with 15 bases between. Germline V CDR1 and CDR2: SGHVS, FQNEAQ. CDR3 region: CASSSRDSKYEQYV. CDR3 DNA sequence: TGTGCCAGCAGCAGCCGGGACTCCAAATACGAGCAGTACGTC.